The clone carrying this TCR beta chain was picked up a small number of times. The antigen is undetermined. The sample is drawn from a study of T cell repertoires in cytomegalovirus infection. Study-wide context: Recently described HLA-C-restricted plus well-studied HLA-B-restricted CMV epitopes were used.

Trimming stripped 2 bases from V and 2 bases from J, with 7 bases between. Germline V CDR1 and CDR2: MDHEN, SYDVKM. The CDR3 is made up of 14 amino acids. TCRdb re-derived calls from the reads in MiXCR, one entry per CDR3 protein. Found here are some 800,000 distinct CDR3 sequences, roughly 33% of them singletons; the top ten hold 9.5% to 15%. The gene calls are TRBV28 and TRBJ2-1; no firm D call. The source was cultured CD8+ T cells from PBMCs, collected from culture after CMV antigen stimulation. This receptor was taken from a human donor in good health (CMV status not recorded). Some clones in this sample may be carry-over from other donors' samples. Here the CDR3 DNA reads TGTGCCAGCAGTTTAATGGCAGCCTACAATGAGCAGTTCTTC. As protein: CASSLMAAYNEQFF.